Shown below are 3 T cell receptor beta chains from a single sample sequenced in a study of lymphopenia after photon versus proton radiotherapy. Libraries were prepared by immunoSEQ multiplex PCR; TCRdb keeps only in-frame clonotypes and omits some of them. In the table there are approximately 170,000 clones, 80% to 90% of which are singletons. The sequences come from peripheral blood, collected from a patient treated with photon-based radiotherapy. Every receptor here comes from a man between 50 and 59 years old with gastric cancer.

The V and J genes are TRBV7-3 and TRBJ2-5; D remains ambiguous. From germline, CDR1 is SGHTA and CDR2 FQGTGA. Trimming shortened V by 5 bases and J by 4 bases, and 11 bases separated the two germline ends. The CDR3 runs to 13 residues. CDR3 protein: CASSRRPLETQYF. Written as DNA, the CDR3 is TGTGCCAGCAGCCGTAGACCGTTAGAGACCCAGTACTTC.

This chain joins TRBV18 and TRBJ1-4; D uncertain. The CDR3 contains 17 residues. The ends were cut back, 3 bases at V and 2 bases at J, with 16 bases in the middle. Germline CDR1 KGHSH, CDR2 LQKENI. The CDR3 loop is CASSPRTTMGTNEKLFF. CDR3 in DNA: TGTGCCAGCTCACCTAGGACCACCATGGGCACTAATGAAAAACTGTTTTTT.

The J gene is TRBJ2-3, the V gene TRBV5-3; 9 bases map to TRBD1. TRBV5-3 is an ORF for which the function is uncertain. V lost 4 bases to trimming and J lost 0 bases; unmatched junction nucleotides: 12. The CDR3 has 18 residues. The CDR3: CARSRTDRGANSTDTQYF. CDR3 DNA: TGTGCCAGAAGCAGGACAGACAGGGGGGCGAATAGCACAGATACGCAGTATTTT.